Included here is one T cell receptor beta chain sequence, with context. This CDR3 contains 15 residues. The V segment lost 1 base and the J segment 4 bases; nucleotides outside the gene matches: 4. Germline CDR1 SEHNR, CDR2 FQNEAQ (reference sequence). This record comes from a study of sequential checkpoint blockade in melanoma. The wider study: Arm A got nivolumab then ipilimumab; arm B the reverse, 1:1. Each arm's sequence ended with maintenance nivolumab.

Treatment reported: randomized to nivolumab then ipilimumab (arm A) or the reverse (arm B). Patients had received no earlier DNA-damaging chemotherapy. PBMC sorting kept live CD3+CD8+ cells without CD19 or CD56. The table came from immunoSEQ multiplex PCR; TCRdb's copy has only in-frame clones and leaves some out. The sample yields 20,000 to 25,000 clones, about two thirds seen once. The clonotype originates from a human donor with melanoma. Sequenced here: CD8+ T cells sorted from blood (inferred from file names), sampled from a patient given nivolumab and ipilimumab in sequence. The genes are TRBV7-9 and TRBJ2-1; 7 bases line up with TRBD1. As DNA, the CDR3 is TGTGCCAGCAGCTTAGAACAGGGGCAGTACAATGAGCAGTTCTTC. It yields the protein CASSLEQGQYNEQFF.